This is a list of T cell receptor beta chains from one sample in a study of blood T cell repertoires in COVID-19. Clones were sequenced by immunoSEQ multiplex PCR, and TCRdb holds only the in-frame ones, with some missing. This table holds about 220,000 clones, approximately 85% found once. Sequencing was carried out using peripheral blood. Receptors were obtained from a woman aged 70-85 years with COVID-19, enrolled during active disease. Each CDR3 is given with its conserved first and last residue. The order of the fields is V gene, D gene, clone size, J gene, CDR3 DNA, CDR3 protein. D genes are given only for firm matches. The size entry is marked missing in some rows and otherwise reads once, few, many or a size class.

TRBV7-8	TRBD1	few	TRBJ1-2	TGTGCCAGCAGCCAGGGACAGGGGAACTATGGCTACACCTTC	CASSQGQGNYGYTF
TRBV28	NA	few	TRBJ1-1	TGTGCCAGCAGTTTAGGGGGGGCGAACACTGAAGCTTTCTTT	CASSLGGANTEAFF
TRBV21-1	NA	once	TRBJ1-1	TGTGCCACCTCCCCCAGGGTAACTTTCTTT	CATSPRVTFF
TRBV7-2	NA	once	TRBJ1-2	TGTGCCAGCAGCTTAGTAGCGGCCGGAGCTAACTATGGCTACACCTTC	CASSLVAAGANYGYTF
TRBV7-9	NA	NA	TRBJ2-7	TGTGCCAGCAGCCCCAAGTCCGGAGGAGTAAGCTACGAGCAGTACTTC	CASSPKSGGVSYEQYF
TRBV11-2	NA	once	TRBJ1-2	TGTGCCAGCAGCCGAGGCCTGAACGATAACTATGGCTACACCTTC	CASSRGLNDNYGYTF
TRBV6-6	NA	NA	TRBJ2-2	TGTGCCAGCACCCTAGTGGGTTCGAACACCGGGGAGCTGTTTTTT	CASTLVGSNTGELFF
TRBV19	NA	NA	TRBJ2-2	TGTGCCAGTAGTATAGCGGACAGACACTCCACCGGGGAGCTGTTTTTT	CASSIADRHSTGELFF
TRBV11-2	TRBD2	few	TRBJ2-7	TGTGCCAGCAGCTTGGAGCGGGGGGGCCCCTACGAGCAGTACTTC	CASSLERGGPYEQYF
TRBV27	NA	NA	TRBJ1-4	TGTGCCAGCAGTTCAGTCGACAGTTATGAAAAACTGTTTTTT	CASSSVDSYEKLFF
TRBV11-3	NA	NA	TRBJ1-1	TGTGCCAGCAGCCCTCGGGGAGTGAACACTGAAGCTTTCTTT	CASSPRGVNTEAFF
TRBV9	NA	NA	TRBJ2-2	TGTGCCAGCAGCGTTTCCGGGACTCACACCGGGGAGCTGTTTTTT	CASSVSGTHTGELFF
TRBV18	NA	NA	TRBJ1-2	TGTGCCAGCTCACTTGAACAGGGCCTCTATGGCTACACCTTC	CASSLEQGLYGYTF
TRBV29-1	NA	once	TRBJ2-3	TGCAGCGCCATTCGGGAAGGTTGGACGCAGTATTTT	CSAIREGWTQYF
TRBV7-2	NA	few	TRBJ2-7	TGTGCCAGCAGCTTGACGACATATTGGGACGAGCAGTACTTC	CASSLTTYWDEQYF
TRBV29-1	NA	NA	TRBJ2-2	TGCAGCGTCCGGGTGCAGGGAGGCACCGGGGAGCTGTTTTTT	CSVRVQGGTGELFF
TRBV15	NA	NA	TRBJ2-7	TGTGCCACCAGGAACCGAAAGGAGGGTGACGGGGCCGAGCAGTACTTC	CATRNRKEGDGAEQYF
TRBV9	NA	NA	TRBJ1-6	TGTGCCAGCAGCGTAGATCGGGGGGGTACGAGCTCCTATAATTCACCCCTCCACTTT	CASSVDRGGTSSYNSPLHF
TRBV7-3	NA	NA	TRBJ2-1	TGTGCCAGCAGCTTATGGGGCGATGAGCAGTTCTTC	CASSLWGDEQFF
TRBV11-2	TRBD2	NA	TRBJ2-3	TGTGCCAGTAGGCCGGGACTAAACACAGATACGCAGTATTTT	CASRPGLNTDTQYF
TRBV24-1	NA	NA	TRBJ2-2	TGTGCCACCAGTGATGTGAGGGAATCCGGGGAGCTGTTTTTT	CATSDVRESGELFF
TRBV7-9	TRBD1	few	TRBJ2-7	TGTGCCAGCAGCCCCCCTCGGCAGGGGGAATACTACGAGCAGTACTTC	CASSPPRQGEYYEQYF
TRBV6-5	NA	NA	TRBJ1-2	TGTGCCAGCAGTTACCGGGACACCAACTATGGCTACACCTTC	CASSYRDTNYGYTF
TRBV19	NA	NA	TRBJ1-5	TGTGCCAGTAGCCAACGACAGCTTCGGCCATTTCAGCCCCAGCATTTT	CASSQRQLRPFQPQHF
TRBV25-1	TRBD1	NA	TRBJ1-1	TGTGCCAGCATCCAGACAGGGGTAGTCGGAGCTTTCTTT	CASIQTGVVGAFF
TRBV29-1	TRBD1	NA	TRBJ1-2	TGCAGCCATTCGACAGGGGGGGACTATGGCTACACCTTC	CSHSTGGDYGYTF
TRBV19	NA	NA	TRBJ1-2	TGTGCCAGTAGTAGCAGGGGCGGCTACAATGGCTACACCTTC	CASSSRGGYNGYTF
TRBV6-2/TRBV6-3	NA	once	TRBJ1-4	TGTGCCAGCAGTTTCGGAGGGGCTAATGAAAAACTGTTTTTT	CASSFGGANEKLFF
TRBV11-3	TRBD2	NA	TRBJ2-3	TGTGCCAGCAGCGTAAGGACTAGCGGGGGGGATACGCAGTATTTT	CASSVRTSGGDTQYF
TRBV5-4	TRBD1	NA	TRBJ1-1	TGTGCCAGCACCCTCCAGGACAGGGGGCGCATTATGAACACTGAAGCTTTCTTT	CASTLQDRGRIMNTEAFF
TRBV10-3	NA	NA	TRBJ1-2	TGTGCCATCAGTGAGTCGGAGTATGGCTACACCTTC	CAISESEYGYTF
TRBV7-9	TRBD1	NA	TRBJ1-1	TGTGCCAGCAGCCTGGGGACAGGGAACACTGAAGCTTTCTTT	CASSLGTGNTEAFF
TRBV29-1	TRBD1	few	TRBJ2-7	TGCAGCGTTGAAGAGACGGGACAGCCTACCGGCGAGCAGTACTTC	CSVEETGQPTGEQYF
TRBV11-3	TRBD1	NA	TRBJ1-2	TGTGCCAGCAGCACCCACCGGGACAGGGATGGCTACACCTTC	CASSTHRDRDGYTF
TRBV7-9	NA	NA	TRBJ1-5	TGTGCCAGCAGCTTAGCAGCTAGCAATCAGCCCCAGCATTTT	CASSLAASNQPQHF
TRBV10-3	NA	NA	TRBJ2-1	TGTGCCATGGGACTGGAGGGATTAGGGAATGAGCAGTTCTTC	CAMGLEGLGNEQFF
TRBV25-1	TRBD2	NA	TRBJ2-5	TGTGCCAGCAGTGGGCCTAGCGGGCCCCAAGAGACCCAGTACTTC	CASSGPSGPQETQYF
TRBV28	NA	NA	TRBJ1-5	TGTGCCAGCGGGCAGGTGTATCAGCCCCAGCATTTT	CASGQVYQPQHF
TRBV6-6	NA	once	TRBJ2-3	TGTGCCAGCAGCCAACCGGGCACAGATACGCAGTATTTT	CASSQPGTDTQYF
TRBV19	NA	NA	TRBJ1-5	TGTGCCAGTAGTAAGGACAGTAGCAATCAGCCCCAGCATTTT	CASSKDSSNQPQHF
TRBV5-1	NA	NA	TRBJ2-7	TGCGCCAGCAGCGGGAGGACCCCCCCCTACGAGCAGTACTTC	CASSGRTPPYEQYF
TRBV11-2	NA	NA	TRBJ1-1	TGTGCCAGCAGCATCGACAGGATGGGGAACACTGAAGCTTTCTTT	CASSIDRMGNTEAFF
TRBV7-7	TRBD2	once	TRBJ2-1	TGTGCTAGCAGCTCGGGGGGGCCCGGCAATGAGCAGTTCTTC	CASSSGGPGNEQFF
TRBV19	TRBD1	NA	TRBJ1-5	TGTGCCAGTACACCTGGACAGGGATATCAGCCCCAGCATTTT	CASTPGQGYQPQHF
TRBV21-1	NA	NA	TRBJ2-1	TGTGCCACCCCACTCGACGACAGCTCCTACAATGAGCAGTTCTTC	CATPLDDSSYNEQFF
TRBV4-3	NA	NA	TRBJ1-2	TGCGCCAGCAGCCAAGATAGGGCAGGGCAGGGTCCTGGCTACATCTTC	CASSQDRAGQGPGYIF
TRBV29-1	NA	few	TRBJ1-1	TGCAGCGTTGGGGTACCCCTTTTTCGAGGAAACACTGAAGCTTTCTTT	CSVGVPLFRGNTEAFF
TRBV28	NA	NA	TRBJ1-5	TGTGCCAGCAGCCCTACCACAGGCTATAGCAATCAGCCCCAGCATTTT	CASSPTTGYSNQPQHF
TRBV7-9	NA	NA	TRBJ1-6	TGTGCCAGCAGCGTCGGAGACAGCAATTCACCCCTCCACTTT	CASSVGDSNSPLHF
TRBV12-2	NA	NA	TRBJ2-1	TGTGCAAGTCGCTTAGAGGTCGAAAACGGAGGGGCCTACAATGAGCAGTTCTTC	CASRLEVENGGAYNEQFF
TRBV19	TRBD2	NA	TRBJ2-3	TGTGCCAGTAGTACTAGCGGGGGGGTAACAGATACGCAGTATTTT	CASSTSGGVTDTQYF
TRBV19	TRBD1	once	TRBJ2-1	TGTGCCAGTAGTATAGCTGGTCCCGGGACAGGGGGCCTGGATGAGCAGTTCTTC	CASSIAGPGTGGLDEQFF
TRBV19	NA	once	TRBJ1-5	TGTGCCAGTAGTCGTACAAGTGGGGGGAATCAGCCCCAGCATTTT	CASSRTSGGNQPQHF
TRBV11-2	NA	NA	TRBJ1-3	TGTGCCAGCAGCACCTTAAGGGAGAGCACCATATATTTT	CASSTLRESTIYF
TRBV6-5	NA	NA	TRBJ2-2	TGTGCCAGCAGTTACTCGGCGGCGACGAACACCGGGGAGCTGTTTTTT	CASSYSAATNTGELFF
TRBV9	TRBD1	NA	TRBJ1-2	TGTGCCAGCAGCAACCGACAGGGGCCCTATGGCTACACCTTC	CASSNRQGPYGYTF
TRBV4-3	TRBD2	NA	TRBJ2-4	TGCGCCAGCAGCCAAGATTCCCCGGGACTAGCGGGAGCGGGTCTAGCCAAAAACATTCAGTACTTC	CASSQDSPGLAGAGLAKNIQYF
TRBV7-9	NA	once	TRBJ1-2	TGTGCCAGCAGCTTAGCTGGGGGCGGCTATGGCTACACCTTC	CASSLAGGGYGYTF
TRBV5-4	TRBD1	once	TRBJ1-2	TGTGCCAGCCACAGGGGGCGGGTATATGGCTACACCTTC	CASHRGRVYGYTF